This T cell receptor (beta chain) derives from a study of Ad26.COV2.S vaccination and SARS-CoV-2 variants. In the case of this clone: Its specificity is unknown.

The method was immunoSEQ multiplex PCR; TCRdb's version includes in-frame clones alone and lacks a portion of them. The sample contains some 350,000 clones, 75% to 90% of which appear only once. The length of the CDR3 is 15 residues. With V trimmed by 5 bases and J by 7 bases, 9 bases remained unmatched. Germline V gives CDR1 SGHTA, CDR2 FQGNSA. The treatment is: around 19 received Ad26.COV2.S at low or high dose, single or two shots; about 5 received placebo; per-sample allocation not given. Collection of samples fell on day 63 after the first vaccine or placebo injection. Donation came from an adult in Boston who was aged 18-55 years. Notes on the study in general: Following vaccination, spike-specific CD8+ and CD4+ T cell responses reportedly exhibited substantial breadth. Placebo recipients trailed vaccine recipients in spike-specific TCR breadth. Possibly, TCR breadth and depth analyses underestimated total T cell responses.

The chain is built from TRBV7-2 and TRBJ2-1, with 9 nucleotides matching TRBD1. The starting material was peripheral blood, obtained in a trial of Ad26.COV2.S vaccine versus placebo. The clonotype was recovered from a person aged 18 to 65 who received the Ad26.COV2.S COVID-19 vaccine or a placebo. This CDR3 is CASSPWDRAGNEQFF. CDR3 DNA: TGTGCCAGCAGCCCCTGGGACAGGGCGGGAAATGAGCAGTTCTTC. The variable domain in full, with the rest retrieved from reference TRBV7-2 and TRBJ2-1, is GAGVSQSPSNKVTEKGKDVELRCDPISGHTALYWYRQSLGQGLEFLIYFQGNSAPDKSGLPSDRFSAERTGGSVSTLTIQRTQQEDSAVYLCASSPWDRAGNEQFFGPGTRLTVL.